This TCR beta chain was documented in a study of T cells in Graves' hyperthyroidism and ophthalmopathy. Overall study: Peripheral blood was obtained at initial diagnosis, preceding any treatment.

Study outcomes and limitations: Also found in blood were most expanded thyroid clonotypes above 0.001.

Germline CDR1 is MDHEN and CDR2 is SYDVKM. The CDR3 extends over 11 amino acids. The V gene lost 8 bases and the J gene lost 5 bases, with 10 bases spanning the gap. The sample holds many counts of this clonotype. Antigen specificity is unknown. Ophthalmopathy patients had Clinical Activity Score at least 3, NOSPECS grade at least 4, duration under 3 months. The diagnostic basis comprised clinical symptoms, serum thyroxine and TRAb, thyroid ultrasound and orbital computed tomography. The source material, RNA transcripts, was used to amplify TCR beta CDR3 regions. HTBI primers were used for first-round RT-PCR of the TCR CDR3. TCRdb analysed the multiplex PCR reads with MiXCR anew, one entry per CDR3 protein. The repertoire holds about 480,000 distinct CDR3 sequences, approximately 23% seen once, with around 47% in the top ten.

The sample taken for sequencing was blood. The sequence derives from a woman aged 70-85 years with Graves' ophthalmopathy. This chain connects TRBV28 to TRBJ2-7, with D perhaps matching TRBD2 (5 bases). DNA for the CDR3: TGTGCCAGCCAGGAGAGGGACGAGCAGTACTTC. It yields the protein CASQERDEQYF.